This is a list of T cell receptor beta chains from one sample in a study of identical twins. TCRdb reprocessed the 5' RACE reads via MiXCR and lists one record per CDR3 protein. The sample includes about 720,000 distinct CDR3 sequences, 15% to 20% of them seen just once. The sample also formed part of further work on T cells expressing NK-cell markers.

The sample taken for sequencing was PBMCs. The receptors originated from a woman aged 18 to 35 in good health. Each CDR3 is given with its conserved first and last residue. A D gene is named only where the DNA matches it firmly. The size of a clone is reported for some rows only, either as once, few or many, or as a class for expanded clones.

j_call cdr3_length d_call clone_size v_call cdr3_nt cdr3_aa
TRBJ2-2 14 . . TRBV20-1 TGCAGTGTTCCGAGGGGGTTACGCACCGGGGAGCTGTTTTTT CSVPRGLRTGELFF
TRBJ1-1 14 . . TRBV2 TGTGCCAGCAGTCTCAGGATTGTCGGCACTGAAGCTTTCTTT CASSLRIVGTEAFF
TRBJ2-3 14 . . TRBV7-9 TGTGCCAGCAGCGGGGGGCCAATCACAGATACGCAGTATTTT CASSGGPITDTQYF
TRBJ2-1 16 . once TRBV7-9 TGTGCCAGCAGACCAGATGCCGATAGCTCCTACAATGAGCAGTTCTTC CASRPDADSSYNEQFF
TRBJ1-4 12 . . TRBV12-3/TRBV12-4 TGTGCCAGCAGCAATACTCCTGAAAAACTGTTTTTT CASSNTPEKLFF
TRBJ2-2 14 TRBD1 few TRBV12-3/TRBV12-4 TGTGCCAGCAGGGTTGGGACAGTCACCGGGGAGCTGTTTTTT CASRVGTVTGELFF
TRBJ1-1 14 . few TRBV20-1 TGCAGTGCTAGAGTCGGGGGGTTGAACACTGAAGCTTTCTTT CSARVGGLNTEAFF
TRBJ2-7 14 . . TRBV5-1 TGCGCCAGCAGCTGGGACATAAACCCCTACGAGCAGTACTTC CASSWDINPYEQYF
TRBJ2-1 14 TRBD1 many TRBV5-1 TGCGCCAGCAGCTTGGAGACAGGGGCTCGATCGCAGTTCTTC CASSLETGARSQFF
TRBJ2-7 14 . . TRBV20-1 TGCAGTGCTAGCGGGTCGGGCTACTCCTACGAGCAGTACTTC CSASGSGYSYEQYF
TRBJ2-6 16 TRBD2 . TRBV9 TGTGCCAGCAGTATCGGGGGGGCGCAGGGGGCCAACGTCCTGACTTTC CASSIGGAQGANVLTF
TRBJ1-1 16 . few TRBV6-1 TGTGCCAGCAGCCCAGGGGCCGGGAGAGGGAACACTGAAGCTTTCTTT CASSPGAGRGNTEAFF
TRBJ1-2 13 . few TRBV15 TGTGCCACCAGCCAACAGCGCGGCTATGGCTACACCTTC CATSQQRGYGYTF
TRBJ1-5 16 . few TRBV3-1 TGTGCCAGCAGCCCCTCGGGGCGGGGGTCCAATCAGCCCCAGCATTTT CASSPSGRGSNQPQHF
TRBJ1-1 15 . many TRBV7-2 TGTGCCAGCAGCTTAGAAATCGGCCGATTCAACGGGGCTTTCTTT CASSLEIGRFNGAFF
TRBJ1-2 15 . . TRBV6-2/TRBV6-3 TGTGCCAGCATCCCGAGACTCACCTCGTACTATGGCTACACCTTC CASIPRLTSYYGYTF
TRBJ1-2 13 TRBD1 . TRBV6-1 TGTGCCAGCACCCTCGACAGGGCCTATGGCTACACCTTC CASTLDRAYGYTF
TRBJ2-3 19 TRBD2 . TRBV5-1 TGCGCCAGCAGGGTCAGTTCCCGGGACTACCTATCTAGCACAGATACGCAGTATTTT CASRVSSRDYLSSTDTQYF
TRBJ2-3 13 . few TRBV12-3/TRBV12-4 TGTGCCAGCAGTTCCTCCTCCAGGGGTACGCAGTATTTT CASSSSSRGTQYF
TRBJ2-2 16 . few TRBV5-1 TGCGCCAGCAGCTTGGGCTCTAGCAGCAACACCGGGGAGCTGTTTTTT CASSLGSSSNTGELFF
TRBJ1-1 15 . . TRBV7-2 TGTGCCAGCAGCTTAGAGGGTGGGGCCGGGCTGGAAGCTTTCTTT CASSLEGGAGLEAFF
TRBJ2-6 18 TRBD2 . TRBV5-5 TGTGCCAGCAGCTTGGAGGGACTAGCCTTATCTGGGGCCAACGTCCTGACTTTC CASSLEGLALSGANVLTF
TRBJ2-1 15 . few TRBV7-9 TGTGCCAGCAGCCCGTTAGGTGGATCTACAAATGAGCAGTTCTTC CASSPLGGSTNEQFF
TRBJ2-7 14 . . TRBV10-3 TGTGCCATCAGTGAGTCGATAGCGGTCTACGAGCAGTACTTC CAISESIAVYEQYF
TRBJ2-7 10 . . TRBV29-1 TGCAGCGTTGTGGTAAGGGAGCAGTACTTC CSVVVREQYF
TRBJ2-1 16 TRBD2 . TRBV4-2 TGTGCCAGCAGCCAAGGACTAGCGGGGGAGGGAAATGAGCAGTTCTTC CASSQGLAGEGNEQFF
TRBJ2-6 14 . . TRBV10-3 TGTGCCACCCGACAGCTCTCTGGGGCCAACGTCCTGACTTTC CATRQLSGANVLTF
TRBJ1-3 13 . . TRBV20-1 TGCAGTGCTAGTCGGGGTGCTGGAAACACCATATATTTT CSASRGAGNTIYF
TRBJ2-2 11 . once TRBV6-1 TGTGCCAGTGTTAAAGAGTGGGAGCTGTTTTTT CASVKEWELFF
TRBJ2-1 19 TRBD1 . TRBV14 TGTGCCAGCAGCCAGATGAGACAGGGGTTAATGATCTCCTACAATGAGCAGTTCTTC CASSQMRQGLMISYNEQFF
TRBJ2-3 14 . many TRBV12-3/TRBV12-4 TGTGCCAGCAGTGGAGGGGGGTTCACAGATACGCAGTATTTT CASSGGGFTDTQYF
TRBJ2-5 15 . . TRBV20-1 TGCAGTGCTAGAGATTGGCGCTTAGGAGGGGAGACCCAGTACTTC CSARDWRLGGETQYF
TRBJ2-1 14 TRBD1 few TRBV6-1 TGTGCCAGCAGCGATAGGACAGGAGCCAATGAGCAGTTCTTC CASSDRTGANEQFF
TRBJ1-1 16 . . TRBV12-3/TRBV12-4 TGTGCCAGCAGTTTCATTTCATATGGAGTGGGCACTGAAGCTTTCTTT CASSFISYGVGTEAFF
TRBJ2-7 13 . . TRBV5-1 TGCGCCAGCAATCATGGCAATACGGGAGAGCAGTACTTC CASNHGNTGEQYF
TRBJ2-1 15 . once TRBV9 TGTGCCAGCAGCGTAGCCCCCCAAGCAGGAGATGAGCAGTTCTTC CASSVAPQAGDEQFF
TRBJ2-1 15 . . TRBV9 TGTGCCAGCAGCGTAAAAACTAGCAGTTACAATGAGCAGTTCTTC CASSVKTSSYNEQFF